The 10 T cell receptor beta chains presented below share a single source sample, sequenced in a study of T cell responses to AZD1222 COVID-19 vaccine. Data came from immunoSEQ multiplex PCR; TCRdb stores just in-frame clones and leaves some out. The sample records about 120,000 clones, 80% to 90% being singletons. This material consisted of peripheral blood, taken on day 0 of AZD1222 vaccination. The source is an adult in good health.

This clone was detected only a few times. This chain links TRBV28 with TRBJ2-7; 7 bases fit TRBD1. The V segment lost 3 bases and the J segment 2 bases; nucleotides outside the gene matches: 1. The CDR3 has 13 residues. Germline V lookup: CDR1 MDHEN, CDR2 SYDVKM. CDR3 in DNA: TGTGCCAGCAGTTTGGGACAGCCCTACGAGCAGTACTTC. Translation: CASSLGQPYEQYF.

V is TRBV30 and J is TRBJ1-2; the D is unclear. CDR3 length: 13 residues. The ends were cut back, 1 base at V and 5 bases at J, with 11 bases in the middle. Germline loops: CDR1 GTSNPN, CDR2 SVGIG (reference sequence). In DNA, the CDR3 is TGTGCCTGGAGTGGGACCGCAACTTATGGCTACACCTTC. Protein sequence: CAWSGTATYGYTF.

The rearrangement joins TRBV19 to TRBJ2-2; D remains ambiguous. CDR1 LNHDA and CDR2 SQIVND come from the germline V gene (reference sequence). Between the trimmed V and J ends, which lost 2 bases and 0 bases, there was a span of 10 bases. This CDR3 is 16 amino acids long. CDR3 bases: TGTGCCAGTAGTATAACACCTCGGGCGAACACCGGGGAGCTGTTTTTT. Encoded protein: CASSITPRANTGELFF.

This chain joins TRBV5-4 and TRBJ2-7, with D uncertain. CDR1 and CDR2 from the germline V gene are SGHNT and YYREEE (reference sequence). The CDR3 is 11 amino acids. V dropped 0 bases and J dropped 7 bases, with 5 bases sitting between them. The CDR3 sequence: CASSLGAEQYF. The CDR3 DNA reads TGTGCCAGCAGCTTGGGAGCGGAGCAGTACTTC.

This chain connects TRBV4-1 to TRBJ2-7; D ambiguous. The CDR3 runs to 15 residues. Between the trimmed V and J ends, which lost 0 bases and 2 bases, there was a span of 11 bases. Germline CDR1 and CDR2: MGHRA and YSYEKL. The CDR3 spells CASSQDVQTAYEQYF. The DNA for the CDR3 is TGCGCCAGCAGCCAAGATGTACAGACTGCCTACGAGCAGTACTTC.

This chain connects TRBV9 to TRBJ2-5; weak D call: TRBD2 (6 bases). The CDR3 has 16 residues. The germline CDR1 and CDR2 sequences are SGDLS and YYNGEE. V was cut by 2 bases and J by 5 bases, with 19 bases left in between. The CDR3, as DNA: TGTGCCAGCAGCGTCATAAGTCCGCAGGGAGGTGAGACCCAGTACTTC. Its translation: CASSVISPQGGETQYF. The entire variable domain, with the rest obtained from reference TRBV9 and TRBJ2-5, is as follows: DSGVTQTPKHLITATGQRVTLRCSPRSGDLSVYWYQQSLDQGLQFLIQYYNGEERAKGNILERFSAQQFPDLHSELNLSSLELGDSALYFCASSVISPQGGETQYFGPGTRLLVL.

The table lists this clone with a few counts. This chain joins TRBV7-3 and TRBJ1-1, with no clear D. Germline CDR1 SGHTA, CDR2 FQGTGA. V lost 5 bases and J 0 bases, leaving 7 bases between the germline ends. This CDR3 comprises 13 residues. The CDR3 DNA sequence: TGTGCCAGCAGCATCGGCCTGAACACTGAAGCTTTCTTT. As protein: CASSIGLNTEAFF.

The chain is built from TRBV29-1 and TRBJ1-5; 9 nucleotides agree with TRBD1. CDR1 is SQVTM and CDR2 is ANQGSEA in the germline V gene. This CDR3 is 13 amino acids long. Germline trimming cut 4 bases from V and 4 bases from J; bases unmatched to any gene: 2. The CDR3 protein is CSVGTGANQPQHF. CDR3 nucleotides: TGCAGCGTTGGGACAGGGGCAAATCAGCCCCAGCATTTT.

The CDR3, as DNA: TGTGCCAGCAGTATAAGTGGAGGCGAGCAGTACTTC. Its translation is CASSISGGEQYF. The chain uses TRBV6-5 and TRBJ2-7, with a tentative D call TRBD2 (5 bases). The CDR3 is made up of 12 amino acids. Per germline, CDR1 MNHEY and CDR2 SVGAGI. V lost 5 bases and J 6 bases, leaving 11 bases between the germline ends.

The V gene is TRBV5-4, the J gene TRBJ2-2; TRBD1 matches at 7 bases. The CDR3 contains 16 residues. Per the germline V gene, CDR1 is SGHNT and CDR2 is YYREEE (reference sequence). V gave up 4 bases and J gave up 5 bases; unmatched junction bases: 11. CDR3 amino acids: CASSPGPGQTTGELFF. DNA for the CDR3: TGTGCCAGCAGCCCCGGGCCGGGACAGACTACCGGGGAGCTGTTTTTT.